These T cell receptor beta chains were read from a single sample in a study of radiation and T cells in renal cell carcinoma. Here immunoSEQ multiplex PCR was the method, and the copy in TCRdb shows in-frame clones only, minus some. Among roughly 160,000 clones listed, about 87% were seen once. The sequences come from blood, collected from a patient whose treatment included radiotherapy and nephrectomy. The receptors shown here come from a woman aged 45 to 65 with renal cell carcinoma. CDR3s include the opening cysteine and the closing phenylalanine or tryptophan. A D gene is named only where the DNA matches it firmly. A row's size may be missing; if present it is once, few, many or a size class.

d_call,v_call,j_call,clone_size,cdr3_aa,cdr3_nt
TRBD2,TRBV28,TRBJ2-1,-,CASSQTSGGAHYNEQFF,TGTGCCAGCAGTCAGACTAGCGGGGGGGCCCATTACAATGAGCAGTTCTTC
-,TRBV6-1,TRBJ1-5,-,CASSDLSSNQPQHF,TGTGCCAGCAGTGATTTGAGTAGCAATCAGCCCCAGCATTTT
TRBD2,TRBV30,TRBJ2-1,-,CAWTKGLAELEQFF,TGTGCCTGGACCAAGGGACTAGCGGAACTTGAGCAGTTCTTC
TRBD1,TRBV7-2,TRBJ1-5,-,CASSSGQGAFHQPQHF,TGTGCCAGCAGCTCCGGACAGGGGGCTTTCCATCAGCCCCAGCATTTT
-,TRBV5-6,TRBJ1-1,-,CASSLSSGKTIGENTEAFF,TGTGCCAGCAGCCTAAGTTCGGGAAAAACGATTGGGGAGAACACTGAAGCTTTCTTT
TRBD1,TRBV5-4,TRBJ2-6,-,CASSRPGQEKKRAGANVLTF,TGTGCCAGCAGCCGTCCGGGACAGGAGAAAAAAAGGGCTGGGGCCAACGTCCTGACTTTC
-,TRBV6-4,TRBJ1-2,-,CASSVSANYGYTF,TGTGCCAGCAGTGTTTCAGCTAACTATGGCTACACCTTC
-,TRBV5-6,TRBJ2-3,-,CASSRLALGTQYF,TGTGCCAGCAGCCGCCTAGCTTTGGGTACGCAGTATTTT
-,TRBV15,TRBJ2-3,-,CATSRDPAPDTQYF,TGTGCCACCAGCAGAGATCCAGCCCCGGATACGCAGTATTTT
-,TRBV9,TRBJ1-1,-,CASSVGVGGLTEAFF,TGTGCCAGCAGCGTAGGGGTCGGCGGGTTGACTGAAGCTTTCTTT
-,TRBV13,TRBJ2-7,few,CASSPYSATYEQYF,TGTGCCAGCAGCCCCTACAGTGCGACCTACGAGCAGTACTTC
TRBD2,TRBV18,TRBJ2-1,-,CASSPTGLAGANEQFF,TGTGCCAGCTCACCGACGGGACTAGCGGGGGCGAATGAGCAGTTCTTC
-,TRBV6-1,TRBJ1-2,-,CASSERILSYGYTF,TGTGCCAGCAGTGAACGTATTTTAAGCTATGGCTACACCTTC
-,TRBV7-6,TRBJ2-7,-,CASSPRTGTYEQYF,TGTGCCAGCAGCCCCCGTACCGGGACTTACGAGCAGTACTTC
-,TRBV27,TRBJ1-3,-,CASMRAPGNTIYF,TGTGCCAGCATGAGGGCCCCCGGAAACACCATATATTTT
-,TRBV19,TRBJ2-3,-,CASSIADTQYF,TGTGCCAGTAGTATAGCTGATACGCAGTATTTT
-,TRBV2,TRBJ1-4,-,CASSADVIPELFF,TGTGCCAGCAGTGCAGACGTCATTCCAGAACTGTTTTTT
TRBD1,TRBV6-5,TRBJ2-7,-,CASSRQGIGYEQYF,TGTGCCAGCAGCCGACAGGGGATTGGATACGAGCAGTACTTC
TRBD1,TRBV6-6,TRBJ1-2,-,CASSAGTGSYGYTF,TGTGCCAGCAGTGCCGGGACAGGATCCTATGGCTACACCTTC
-,TRBV5-6,TRBJ1-2,-,CASTQSWVNYGYTF,TGTGCCAGCACCCAGAGCTGGGTCAACTATGGCTACACCTTC
-,TRBV13,TRBJ1-6,-,CASSIFMTGDSYNSPLHF,TGTGCCAGCAGCATTTTCATGACGGGGGACTCCTATAATTCACCCCTCCACTTT
-,TRBV15,TRBJ1-5,-,CATSRDPRAGIQPQHF,TGTGCCACCAGCAGAGATCCTAGGGCAGGGATCCAGCCCCAGCATTTT
-,TRBV18,TRBJ2-3,-,CASSPSLTSTDTQYF,TGTGCCAGCTCACCCTCACTAACTAGCACAGATACGCAGTATTTT
-,TRBV7-3,TRBJ2-7,-,CASSLQKGYEQYF,TGTGCCAGCAGCTTACAGAAGGGGTACGAGCAGTACTTC
-,TRBV11-2,TRBJ2-3,-,CASSSSPDTQYF,TGTGCCAGCAGCTCCAGTCCAGATACGCAGTATTTT
TRBD1,TRBV7-2,TRBJ2-7,-,CASSLAPSPGQGYEQYF,TGTGCCAGCAGCTTAGCACCCAGTCCGGGACAGGGCTACGAGCAGTACTTC
TRBD1,TRBV6-4,TRBJ2-1,-,CASSEYDRGQYNEQFF,TGTGCCAGCAGTGAATACGACAGGGGGCAGTACAATGAGCAGTTCTTC
TRBD2,TRBV11-2,TRBJ2-1,-,CASSLTSGGEEQFF,TGTGCCAGCAGCCTCACTAGCGGGGGGGAGGAGCAGTTCTTC
-,TRBV6-5,TRBJ1-5,-,CASMPGGDQPQHF,TGTGCCAGCATGCCGGGGGGTGATCAGCCCCAGCATTTT
-,TRBV7-6,TRBJ2-3,-,CASSLGAAQGSTQYF,TGTGCCAGCAGCTTAGGGGCGGCACAGGGCAGTACGCAGTATTTT
-,TRBV5-1,TRBJ2-3,-,CASSLTSTDTQYF,TGCGCCAGCAGCCTGACTAGCACAGATACGCAGTATTTT
TRBD2,TRBV30,TRBJ2-3,-,CAWTHPGTSGEADTQYF,TGTGCCTGGACTCATCCCGGGACTAGCGGGGAAGCAGATACGCAGTATTTT
TRBD2,TRBV7-9,TRBJ2-3,-,CASSFKRGGTDTQYF,TGTGCCAGCAGCTTTAAGCGGGGCGGCACAGATACGCAGTATTTT
-,TRBV2,TRBJ2-2,once,CASSPQGIAGELFF,TGTGCCAGCAGCCCACAGGGAATCGCCGGGGAGCTGTTTTTT
-,TRBV11-3,TRBJ2-1,-,CASSLWRGGPLLPNEQFF,TGTGCCAGCAGCCTATGGAGGGGGGGACCCCTTCTGCCCAATGAGCAGTTCTTC
TRBD1,TRBV19,TRBJ2-3,-,CASSNRDRGLTDTQYF,TGTGCCAGTAGTAACCGGGACAGGGGGTTAACAGATACGCAGTATTTT
TRBD1,TRBV5-4,TRBJ2-7,-,CASSLTGTGIYEQYF,TGTGCCAGCAGCTTAACCGGGACAGGAATCTACGAGCAGTACTTC
-,TRBV12-1,TRBJ1-1,few,CASSFCRDPGATEAFF,TGTGCCAGCAGCTTTTGCAGGGATCCAGGAGCCACTGAAGCTTTCTTT
-,TRBV29-1,TRBJ1-2,-,CSVDRQGDYGYTF,TGCAGCGTTGATAGGCAGGGAGACTATGGCTACACCTTC
-,TRBV9,TRBJ2-6,-,CASSAAISGANVLTF,TGTGCCAGCAGCGCGGCCATCTCTGGGGCCAACGTCCTGACTTTC
TRBD2,TRBV6-1,TRBJ2-3,once,CASSERGLAGGWTDTQYF,TGTGCCAGCAGTGAAAGGGGACTAGCGGGGGGTTGGACAGATACGCAGTATTTT
-,TRBV7-9,TRBJ2-1,-,CASSLGDRGYEQFF,TGTGCCAGCAGCTTAGGAGATCGGGGGTATGAGCAGTTCTTC
-,TRBV5-1,TRBJ1-1,-,CASSVRHQLGGKNTEAFF,TGCGCCAGCAGCGTACGACACCAGCTTGGGGGGAAGAACACTGAAGCTTTCTTT
-,TRBV18,TRBJ1-4,-,CASTQGQGQEKLFF,TGTGCCAGCACCCAGGGCCAGGGGCAGGAAAAACTGTTTTTT
TRBD2,TRBV5-1,TRBJ2-7,-,CASSLVAGGSYEQYF,TGCGCCAGCAGCTTGGTAGCGGGGGGTTCCTACGAGCAGTACTTC
-,TRBV4-2,TRBJ1-3,-,CASSQDRGAAGNTIYF,TGTGCCAGCAGCCAAGATCGGGGGGCAGCTGGAAACACCATATATTTT
-,TRBV4-3,TRBJ1-1,few,CASSQTRSSTEAFF,TGCGCCAGCAGCCAAACCCGGTCGAGCACTGAAGCTTTCTTT
-,TRBV6-5,TRBJ1-5,-,CASSYSIWDNQPQHF,TGTGCCAGCAGTTACTCGATATGGGACAATCAGCCCCAGCATTTT
-,TRBV7-2,TRBJ1-5,-,CASQAGGHPGNQPQHF,TGTGCCAGCCAAGCTGGGGGACATCCAGGCAATCAGCCCCAGCATTTT
TRBD2,TRBV7-2,TRBJ2-5,-,CASSPGTSGGEETQYF,TGTGCCAGCAGCCCCGGGACTAGCGGGGGGGAGGAGACCCAGTACTTC
-,TRBV5-1,TRBJ1-5,-,CASSLAENQPQHF,TGCGCCAGCAGCTTGGCCGAAAATCAGCCCCAGCATTTT
-,TRBV6-6,TRBJ1-2,-,CASNLDSQGYTF,TGTGCCAGCAACCTTGACAGCCAGGGCTACACCTTC
-,TRBV11-2,TRBJ2-1,once,CASSRVGGGPDEQFF,TGTGCCAGCTCCCGGGTAGGGGGGGGGCCTGATGAGCAGTTCTTC
TRBD1,TRBV11-2,TRBJ2-2,-,CASSLGQGLTGELFF,TGTGCCAGCAGCTTGGGACAGGGTCTAACCGGGGAGCTGTTTTTT
-,TRBV4-2,TRBJ1-4,-,CASSSDLLNEKLFF,TGTGCCAGCAGCTCCGATTTGTTAAATGAAAAACTGTTTTTT